What follows are 26 T cell receptor beta chains derived from one specimen sequenced in a study of T cell changes during pregnancy in multiple sclerosis. TCRdb keeps only in-frame clones here, not all; method: immunoSEQ multiplex PCR. Of 65,000 to 85,000 clones listed, 92% are singletons. The sample here was CD4+ T cells from peripheral blood mononuclear cells, taken after pregnancy. The receptor set was obtained from a female donor with multiple sclerosis, enrolled in a pregnancy study.

CDR3 region: CASSESLTGSLNYGYTF. CDR3 bases: TGCGCCAGCAGTGAGTCATTAACAGGCTCGCTTAACTATGGCTACACCTTC. The genes are TRBV10-2 and TRBJ1-2; D perhaps matches TRBD1 (5 bases). V lost 0 bases, J lost 1 base, and 15 bases lay in between. CDR1 and CDR2 from the germline V gene are WSHSY and SAAADI. The CDR3 is 17 amino acids.

The gene calls are TRBV5-1 and TRBJ1-4; 7 nucleotides match TRBD1. Germline CDR1 reads SGHRS; CDR2 reads YFSETQ. With V trimmed by 3 bases and J by 0 bases, 5 bases remained unmatched. The CDR3 sequence is 16 residues long. The chain's CDR3 is CASSWGQSATNEKLFF. CDR3 DNA: TGCGCCAGCAGCTGGGGACAGTCAGCAACTAATGAAAAACTGTTTTTT.

The chain recombines TRBV19 with TRBJ1-5, with a tentative D call TRBD1 (6 bases). Germline-derived CDR1 and CDR2 are LNHDA and SQIVND (reference sequence). V lost 5 bases and J lost 7, with 12 bases in between. The CDR3 runs 13 residues. The CDR3 spells CASSLGGGQPQHF. CDR3 in DNA: TGTGCCAGTAGTCTAGGGGGGGGCCAGCCCCAGCATTTT. Drawing the rest from reference TRBV19 and TRBJ1-5, the complete variable domain is DGGITQSPKYLFRKEGQNVTLSCEQNLNHDAMYWYRQDPGQGLRLIYYSQIVNDFQKGDIAEGYSVSREKKESFPLTVTSAQKNPTAFYLCASSLGGGQPQHFGDGTRLSIL.

This clone came up once. J is TRBJ1-6 and V is TRBV19; 7 bases map to TRBD1. V dropped 5 bases and J dropped 7; count of bases not matched to a gene: 8. CDR3 length: 15 amino acids. Germline-derived CDR1 and CDR2 are LNHDA and SQIVND (reference sequence). In DNA form, the CDR3 reads TGTGCCAGTAGTTCAACAGGGGATTCAAATTCACCCCTCCACTTT. It specifies CASSSTGDSNSPLHF.

The gene calls are TRBV7-2 and TRBJ1-2; D might be TRBD1 (6 bases). Germline CDR1 reads SGHTA; CDR2 reads FQGNSA. CDR3 length equals 15 residues. Trimming cost V 1 base and J 5 bases, with 14 bases left between them. CDR3 DNA: TGTGCCAGCAGCTTAGGAACAGGGAATAGATATGGCTACACCTTC. This translates into CASSLGTGNRYGYTF. Using reference TRBV7-2 and TRBJ1-2 for the parts outside the CDR3, the full variable domain is GAGVSQSPSNKVTEKGKDVELRCDPISGHTALYWYRQSLGQGLEFLIYFQGNSAPDKSGLPSDRFSAERTGGSVSTLTIQRTQQEDSAVYLCASSLGTGNRYGYTFGSGTRLTVV.

V usage is TRBV5-5 and J usage is TRBJ1-3; perhaps TRBD1 as D (6 bases). There are 16 residues in the CDR3. V was shortened by 4 bases and J by 2 bases, with 16 bases between the two germline ends. CDR1 SGHKS and CDR2 YYEKEE come from the germline V gene (reference sequence). The CDR3 DNA reads as TGTGCCAGCAGCGATGACAGGATAAGGACTGGAAACACCATATATTTT. It yields the protein CASSDDRIRTGNTIYF.

CDR3 loop: CASTPGTSGGAYNEQFF. CDR3 bases: TGCGCCAGTACTCCCGGGACTAGCGGGGGGGCTTACAATGAGCAGTTCTTC. The V and J genes are TRBV5-1 and TRBJ2-1; TRBD2 matches 16 bases. Germline CDR1 reads SGHRS; CDR2 reads YFSETQ. The CDR3 consists of 17 residues. J lost 4 bases, V lost 8 bases, and 9 bases had no gene match. The variable domain in full, completed from reference TRBV5-1 and TRBJ2-1, reads KAGVTQTPRYLIKTRGQQVTLSCSPISGHRSVSWYQQTPGQGLQFLFEYFSETQRNKGNFPGRFSGRQFSNSRSEMNVSTLELGDSALYLCASTPGTSGGAYNEQFFGPGTRLTVL.

This clone was recorded only once. The CDR3 region is CASSPGHWQETQYF. As DNA, the CDR3 is TGTGCCAGCAGCCCGGGACACTGGCAAGAGACCCAGTACTTC. This chain connects TRBV7-7 to TRBJ2-5; D perhaps matches TRBD1 (6 bases). The CDR3 loop spans 14 amino acids. CDR1 and CDR2 from the germline V gene are SSHAT and FNYEAQ (reference sequence). Deletions cut 5 bases from V and 2 bases from J, with 12 bases between.

The rearrangement joins TRBV4-1 to TRBJ2-7, with 11 bases matching TRBD1. Germline V gene lookup returns CDR1 MGHRA and CDR2 YSYEKL. The CDR3 is 15 amino acids. V lost 0 bases to trimming and J lost 3 bases; unmatched junction nucleotides: 1. The CDR3 sequence: CASSQDGTGGYEQYF. The CDR3, as DNA: TGCGCCAGCAGCCAAGATGGGACAGGGGGCTACGAGCAGTACTTC.

This clone appeared once. The CDR3 DNA sequence: TGTGCCAGCAGCTTAGCGGGGGCTAATTCACCCCTCCACTTT. Its protein is CASSLAGANSPLHF. This sequence joins TRBV7-9 and TRBJ1-6, with D perhaps matching TRBD1 (6 bases). Germline V gene lookup returns CDR1 SEHNR and CDR2 FQNEAQ (reference sequence). The germline V and J ends were trimmed by 0 bases and 6 bases, with 6 bases remaining between them. The length of the CDR3 is 14 residues.

The rearrangement uses TRBV10-3 and TRBJ1-3; D is unclear. The CDR3 covers 18 residues. V lost 10 bases and J lost 1, with 26 bases in between. In germline, CDR1 is ENHRY, CDR2 SYGVKD. CDR3 loop: CATEFGVRGFSSGNTIYF. The CDR3 coding sequence is TGTGCCACAGAATTCGGGGTTCGAGGGTTCAGTTCTGGAAACACCATATATTTT.

The rearrangement links TRBV11-2 to TRBJ2-2, with 8 nucleotides matching TRBD2. With V trimmed by 4 bases and J by 6 bases, 19 bases remained unmatched. CDR3 length: 19 residues. The V gene's germline CDR1 is SGHAT and CDR2 FQNNGV. Here the CDR3 DNA reads TGTGCCAGCAGCTCCCGAGCGCGGGGGGCCTCCCTGAGTCCCGGGGAGCTGTTTTTT. It translates to CASSSRARGASLSPGELFF.

This rearrangement joins TRBV7-9 to TRBJ1-3, with D uncertain. Germline V gene sequence: CDR1 SEHNR, CDR2 FQNEAQ (reference sequence). The V end was cut by 6 bases, the J end by 0 bases, with 12 bases between. CDR3 length: 15 residues. CDR3 in amino acids: CASSPGSPSGNTIYF. The CDR3 region has the DNA TGTGCCAGCAGTCCCGGGTCCCCCTCTGGAAACACCATATATTTT.

This chain uses TRBV10-2 with TRBJ2-7, with D maybe TRBD2 (5 bases). V was shortened by 8 bases and J by 8 bases, with 22 bases between the two germline ends. This CDR3 spans 14 amino acids. Germline V gene sequence: CDR1 WSHSY, CDR2 SAAADI. The DNA of the CDR3 is TGCGCCAGCTCTGAGGGTCGGCAGCGAGGTCAGCAGTACTTC. Translation gives CASSEGRQRGQQYF.

The chain links TRBV6-5 to TRBJ1-1; possibly TRBD1 for D (5 bases). The V and J ends lost 1 base and 5 bases respectively, with 11 bases between them. This CDR3 comprises 14 residues. Per germline, CDR1 MNHEY and CDR2 SVGAGI. DNA for the CDR3: TGTGCCAGCAGTTACTTCAGGGTTGGGACTGAAGCTTTCTTT. This encodes CASSYFRVGTEAFF.

The chain is built from TRBV30 and TRBJ1-3; perhaps TRBD1 as D (5 bases). The CDR3 length is 14 residues. The V end lost 4 bases, the J end lost 2 bases, and 12 bases lay between the germline ends. Germline V gene data show CDR1 as GTSNPN and CDR2 as SVGIG (reference sequence). The CDR3 DNA sequence: TGTGCCTGGACCGGACACCCGGCTGGAAACACCATATATTTT. Amino acid sequence: CAWTGHPAGNTIYF.

The chain uses TRBV7-2 and TRBJ1-2; no firm D call. Looked up from germline, CDR1 is SGHTA and CDR2 is FQGNSA. The germline V and J ends were trimmed by 5 bases and 5 bases, with 12 bases remaining between them. This CDR3 comprises 13 residues. As DNA, the CDR3 is TGTGCCAGCAGCCAATTCCCGGGTTATGGCTACACCTTC. Translated, it gives CASSQFPGYGYTF.

The chain employs TRBV7-6 and TRBJ2-5; D possibly corresponds to TRBD2 (6 bases). V gave up 3 bases and J gave up 5 bases, with 10 bases separating them. The CDR3 runs to 13 residues. The germline V gene encodes CDR1 SGHVS and CDR2 FNYEAQ. CDR3 nucleotides: TGTGCCAGCAGCTTTGGGGGGTGGGAGACCCAGTACTTC. This encodes CASSFGGWETQYF. The whole variable domain, filled in from reference TRBV7-6 and TRBJ2-5, reads GAGVSQSPRYKVTKRGQDVALRCDPISGHVSLYWYRQALGQGPEFLTYFNYEAQQDKSGLPNDRFSAERPEGSISTLTIQRTEQRDSAMYRCASSFGGWETQYFGPGTRLLVL.

The J gene is TRBJ1-5, the V gene TRBV18; 8 bases line up with TRBD1. Germline V gene data show CDR1 as KGHSH and CDR2 as LQKENI. The CDR3 runs 14 residues. The V and J ends lost 5 bases and 4 bases, in that order; junction bases with no gene match: 4. CDR3 DNA: TGTGCCAGCTCAGGACAGGGAGTAAATCAGCCCCAGCATTTT. It encodes CASSGQGVNQPQHF. Filled out from reference TRBV18 and TRBJ1-5, the complete variable domain reads NAGVMQNPRHLVRRRGQEARLRCSPMKGHSHVYWYRQLPEEGLKFMVYLQKENIIDESGMPKERFSAEFPKEGPSILRIQQVVRGDSAAYFCASSGQGVNQPQHFGDGTRLSIL.

The gene calls are TRBV5-6 and TRBJ2-1, with a weak D call TRBD1 (6 bases). The CDR3 loop spans 16 amino acids. The V end lost 2 bases, the J end lost 5 bases, and 17 bases lay between the germline ends. The germline V gene has CDR1 SGHDT and CDR2 YYEEEE. CDR3 amino acids: CASSLRSTDRNNEQFF. The CDR3 coding sequence is TGTGCCAGCAGCTTACGATCAACCGACAGGAACAATGAGCAGTTCTTC.

In DNA form, the CDR3 reads TGTGCCAGCAGCTTAGCGCGGGAGTTCGATGAAAAACTGTTTTTT. It specifies CASSLAREFDEKLFF. The chain uses TRBV11-2 and TRBJ1-4, with D unresolved. This CDR3 is 15 amino acids long. Between the trimmed V and J ends, which lost 1 base and 6 bases, there was a span of 12 bases. The germline CDR1 and CDR2 sequences are SGHAT and FQNNGV. The full variable domain, in which reference TRBV11-2 and TRBJ1-4 provide the parts outside the CDR3, is EAGVAQSPRYKIIEKRQSVAFWCNPISGHATLYWYQQILGQGPKLLIQFQNNGVVDDSQLPKDRFSAERLKGVDSTLKIQPAKLEDSAVYLCASSLAREFDEKLFFGSGTQLSVL.

The V call is TRBV9, the J call TRBJ2-1; 7 bases map to TRBD1. Germline V CDR1 and CDR2: SGDLS, YYNGEE. The trim removed 0 bases at V and 4 bases at J, leaving 7 bases unmatched. There are 16 residues in the CDR3. This CDR3 reads CASSVGEGGGYNEQFF. DNA of the CDR3: TGTGCCAGCAGCGTAGGGGAAGGGGGCGGTTACAATGAGCAGTTCTTC. The whole variable domain, filled in from reference TRBV9 and TRBJ2-1, reads DSGVTQTPKHLITATGQRVTLRCSPRSGDLSVYWYQQSLDQGLQFLIQYYNGEERAKGNILERFSAQQFPDLHSELNLSSLELGDSALYFCASSVGEGGGYNEQFFGPGTRLTVL.

The chain carries TRBV18 and TRBJ1-1, with unresolved D. CDR3 length equals 13 residues. Germline V gene data show CDR1 as KGHSH and CDR2 as LQKENI. V dropped 3 bases and J dropped 4 bases, with 9 bases sitting between them. As DNA, the CDR3 is TGTGCCAGCTCACCTTTTGCGAGCACTGAAGCTTTCTTT. Residues: CASSPFASTEAFF.

The genes are TRBV4-1 and TRBJ1-6; 7 bases align to TRBD1. The germline V gene has CDR1 MGHRA and CDR2 YSYEKL. There are 15 residues in the CDR3. The V and J ends lost 1 base and 6 bases, in that order; junction bases with no gene match: 3. CDR3 in amino acids: CASSQVGQPNSPLHF. CDR3 nucleotides: TGCGCCAGCAGCCAAGTGGGACAGCCTAATTCACCCCTCCACTTT.

The rearrangement links TRBV2 to TRBJ2-7; possible D gene TRBD1, 5 bases. Germline-derived CDR1 and CDR2 are SNHLY and FYNNEI. The V and J ends lost 3 bases and 3 bases respectively, with 12 bases between them. The CDR3 is made up of 14 amino acids. CDR3 DNA sequence: TGTGCCAGCAGTGATGGGGCCCCGGGCTACGAGCAGTACTTC. Translating gives CASSDGAPGYEQYF.

J is TRBJ2-7 and V is TRBV7-2, with D possibly being TRBD2 (6 bases). V was trimmed by 5 bases and J by 2 bases, leaving 13 bases between them. The CDR3 totals 14 residues. Germline V CDR1 and CDR2: SGHTA, FQGNSA. The CDR3 DNA reads TGTGCCAGCAGCCGCGGGACCGCAGCCTACGAGCAGTACTTC. Its protein product is CASSRGTAAYEQYF.